The TCR beta chain under discussion was sequenced for a study of cytotoxic CD8 clonotypes in ibrutinib-treated CLL (dated by TCRdb to about 2021). Background for the entire study: The cohort had around twelve relapsed/refractory and 15 treatment-naive patients; roughly 17 were IGHV unmutated. Response samples were obtained after a median of 12 months of treatment, with a range of about 6 to 40 months. Cryopreserved peripheral blood mononuclear cells were collected at three points: before therapy, at response, and at either sustained remission or disease progression. On average, each sample yielded approximately 250,000 productive templates and about 100,000 productive rearrangements. Patients were still on ibrutinib when every remission and progressive disease sample was collected. Of the 90 or so participants in the trial, about 25 had longitudinal samples available. Partial responses were observed in 24 patients and complete responses in 2; after a median follow-up of about 69 months, remission was maintained in 14 patients and progression was observed in some 12.

Overall study results and their limits: Lymph node repertoires were not examined, and the timing of sampling was not matched between patients in sustained remission and those whose disease progressed. At baseline, clonality was higher than in age-matched healthy donors and showed a strong correlation with circulating CD8+ T-cell counts. Clonality rose at ibrutinib response, remained stable during sustained remission, and dropped back toward baseline at progression. Public clonotypes were rare and either shrank or stayed stable during treatment, and the rise in clonality at ibrutinib response reflected expansion of private clonotypes.

This clone was counted ten times or more. Its antigen is still unknown. There are no base qualities to consult, and no much larger clone falls within one base. On a MiSeq, deep resolution sequencing aimed for a depth between 1 in 1 million and 1 in 200,000 T cells, with each clonotype covered approximately 10x on average. The immunoSEQ hsTCRB Kit was used to generate TCR beta libraries. The original pipeline was this. The data were analyzed with ImmunoSEQ Analyzer and ImmunoSEQ Data Assistant, and V, D and J gene assignments followed IMGT definitions. Clonality, with values ranging from 0 to 1, was calculated as one minus the normalized Shannon entropy of productive rearrangement frequencies. Public clonotype analysis was restricted to overrepresented clonotypes comprising at least 0.05% of each patient's repertoire. Thirteen repertoires from age-matched healthy donors, obtained from immuneACCESS, served as clonality controls. This is the immuneACCESS table as TCRdb keeps it, with only in-frame sequences that have V and J called. A part of the clones is gone; compared with another copy, unresolved V genes explain less than half, and the rest is unexplained. D and trimming were read from the DNA, whereas the V and J calls and clone size are those reported in that table. The sample data list some 47,000 clones, and more than 55% of these were observed just once. The ten largest clones represent 25% to 35% of the sample.

Looking up the germline V gene yields CDR1 ENHRY and CDR2 SYGVKD. At the junction V is shortened by 4 bases and J by 6 bases, with 9 bases in between. From cysteine to phenylalanine, the CDR3 is 13 amino acids long. Left in the record is the CDR3 DNA by itself, 39 bases read in frame from the first base. The sample's time point label, in plain terms: roughly 25 months on ibrutinib. For TCR beta library preparation, around 2 micrograms of genomic DNA were isolated from cryopreserved PBMCs. Longitudinal blood samples from CLL patients receiving ibrutinib monotherapy were subjected to high-throughput TCR beta sequencing. The patients took part in an open-label, single-center phase 2 trial of ibrutinib monotherapy.

The TCR originated in a human donor with chronic lymphocytic leukemia. This chain is built from TRBV10-3 and TRBJ2-2; there is no confident call for the D gene. Sample: PBMCs, taken after 24 months of ibrutinib treatment. The CDR3 sequence is CAISVGQAGELFF. The sequenced DNA is TGTGCCATCAGTGTAGGGCAGGCCGGGGAGCTGTTTTTT.